The rows below give T cell receptor beta chains drawn from one sample of a study of cytomegalovirus exposure and HLA in healthy donors. Clones were sequenced by immunoSEQ multiplex PCR, and TCRdb holds only the in-frame ones, with some missing. The sample has approximately 140,000 clones, 60% to 85% seen once. The sample taken for sequencing was PBMCs. The receptor source for this set is a woman aged 40 to 50 in good health and CMV-seronegative. The CDR3 runs from the conserved cysteine through the conserved F or W. A D gene is named only where the DNA matches it firmly. Clone size is given for some rows only: seen once, a few or many times, or a class if the clone is expanded.

d_call: TRBD1
j_call: TRBJ1-2
v_call: TRBV6-6
clone_size: few
cdr3_aa: CASSSGQSYGYTF
cdr3_nt: TGTGCCAGCAGTTCGGGACAGAGCTATGGCTACACCTTC

d_call: .
j_call: TRBJ2-4
v_call: TRBV11-2
clone_size: once
cdr3_aa: CASAADRVAKNIQYF
cdr3_nt: TGTGCCAGCGCCGCTGACAGAGTAGCCAAAAACATTCAGTACTTC

d_call: TRBD2
j_call: TRBJ2-1
v_call: TRBV14
clone_size: once
cdr3_aa: CASSQGFSGRREQFF
cdr3_nt: TGTGCCAGCAGCCAAGGCTTTAGCGGGAGACGTGAGCAGTTCTTC

d_call: TRBD1
j_call: TRBJ2-2
v_call: TRBV18
clone_size: .
cdr3_aa: CASSRGTDNTGELFF
cdr3_nt: TGTGCCAGCTCACGAGGGACAGATAACACCGGGGAGCTGTTTTTT

d_call: .
j_call: TRBJ1-1
v_call: TRBV10-3
clone_size: .
cdr3_aa: CAIRSGGNTEAFF
cdr3_nt: TGTGCCATCAGGAGCGGGGGGAACACTGAAGCTTTCTTT

d_call: TRBD2
j_call: TRBJ2-1
v_call: TRBV7-2
clone_size: .
cdr3_aa: CASSSLAGEQFF
cdr3_nt: TGTGCCAGCAGCTCACTAGCGGGAGAGCAGTTCTTC

d_call: TRBD2
j_call: TRBJ2-1
v_call: TRBV5-4
clone_size: .
cdr3_aa: CASSLAKTSGRDEQFF
cdr3_nt: TGTGCCAGCAGCTTGGCCAAGACTAGCGGTAGGGATGAGCAGTTCTTC

d_call: .
j_call: TRBJ2-2
v_call: TRBV29-1
clone_size: .
cdr3_aa: CSVSGLLNTGELFF
cdr3_nt: TGCAGCGTTTCGGGACTCCTGAATACCGGGGAGCTGTTTTTT

d_call: .
j_call: TRBJ1-1
v_call: TRBV28
clone_size: once
cdr3_aa: CASSSPGGTEAFF
cdr3_nt: TGTGCCAGCAGTTCACCCGGGGGCACTGAAGCTTTCTTT

d_call: TRBD2
j_call: TRBJ2-1
v_call: TRBV5-6
clone_size: .
cdr3_aa: CASSWIRLAGDYNEQFF
cdr3_nt: TGTGCCAGCAGCTGGATCCGACTAGCGGGGGACTACAATGAGCAGTTCTTC

d_call: TRBD1
j_call: TRBJ1-1
v_call: TRBV10-3
clone_size: .
cdr3_aa: CASRQGVTEAFF
cdr3_nt: TGTGCCAGCCGACAGGGCGTCACTGAAGCTTTCTTT

d_call: TRBD1
j_call: TRBJ1-5
v_call: TRBV6-5
clone_size: .
cdr3_aa: CASSMTGGYQPQHF
cdr3_nt: TGTGCCAGCAGCATGACAGGGGGATATCAGCCCCAGCATTTT

d_call: TRBD1
j_call: TRBJ1-5
v_call: TRBV19
clone_size: .
cdr3_aa: CASSIDGQVFPSNQPQHF
cdr3_nt: TGTGCCAGTAGTATTGACGGACAGGTATTCCCTAGCAATCAGCCCCAGCATTTT

d_call: TRBD2
j_call: TRBJ2-1
v_call: TRBV9
clone_size: few
cdr3_aa: CASSVATGRDQPSNNEQFF
cdr3_nt: TGTGCCAGCAGCGTAGCTACGGGGAGGGATCAGCCCTCGAACAATGAGCAGTTCTTC

d_call: TRBD2
j_call: TRBJ2-2
v_call: TRBV6-6
clone_size: .
cdr3_aa: CATTPIAGDNTGELFF
cdr3_nt: TGTGCCACGACGCCCATTGCGGGGGACAACACCGGGGAGCTGTTTTTT

d_call: .
j_call: TRBJ2-7
v_call: TRBV5-1
clone_size: .
cdr3_aa: CASSLAGEEISYEQYF
cdr3_nt: TGCGCCAGCAGCTTGGCCGGGGAGGAGATCTCCTACGAGCAGTACTTC

d_call: .
j_call: TRBJ2-6
v_call: TRBV27
clone_size: .
cdr3_aa: CASRLGSGANGLTF
cdr3_nt: TGTGCCAGCAGGCTCGGCTCTGGGGCCAACGGCCTGACTTTC

d_call: TRBD1
j_call: TRBJ1-1
v_call: TRBV9
clone_size: .
cdr3_aa: CASRGVAGGPSDTEAFF
cdr3_nt: TGTGCCAGCAGGGGGGTGGCAGGGGGCCCCTCCGACACTGAAGCTTTCTTT

d_call: .
j_call: TRBJ1-2
v_call: TRBV28
clone_size: few
cdr3_aa: CASSPIQGVYGYTF
cdr3_nt: TGTGCCAGCAGTCCGATACAGGGAGTCTATGGCTACACCTTC

d_call: TRBD2
j_call: TRBJ2-7
v_call: TRBV27
clone_size: .
cdr3_aa: CASSPGLLTYEQYF
cdr3_nt: TGTGCCAGCAGTCCGGGACTACTAACCTACGAGCAGTACTTC

d_call: TRBD1
j_call: TRBJ1-4
v_call: TRBV7-6
clone_size: .
cdr3_aa: CASSSLRGTGDEKLFF
cdr3_nt: TGTGCCAGCAGCTCCCTTAGGGGGACAGGGGATGAAAAACTGTTTTTT

d_call: TRBD2
j_call: TRBJ2-2
v_call: TRBV7-2
clone_size: .
cdr3_aa: CASSLGGRANTGELFF
cdr3_nt: TGTGCCAGCAGCTTGGGCGGGAGGGCGAACACCGGGGAGCTGTTTTTT

d_call: TRBD1
j_call: TRBJ2-1
v_call: TRBV28
clone_size: few
cdr3_aa: CASSSGTGVRNEQFF
cdr3_nt: TGTGCCAGCAGTTCCGGGACAGGGGTTAGAAATGAGCAGTTCTTC

d_call: TRBD2
j_call: TRBJ2-2
v_call: TRBV7-9
clone_size: .
cdr3_aa: CASSLVGGGPLELFF
cdr3_nt: TGTGCCAGCAGCTTAGTCGGGGGAGGGCCCCTGGAGCTGTTTTTT

d_call: .
j_call: TRBJ1-2
v_call: TRBV10-2
clone_size: few
cdr3_aa: CASSGALGGGYTF
cdr3_nt: TGCGCCAGCAGTGGAGCCCTCGGGGGTGGCTACACCTTC

d_call: .
j_call: TRBJ2-5
v_call: TRBV25-1
clone_size: .
cdr3_aa: CATSILQEQETQYF
cdr3_nt: TGTGCCACCTCAATTTTACAGGAGCAAGAGACCCAGTACTTC

d_call: TRBD1
j_call: TRBJ2-7
v_call: TRBV5-6
clone_size: .
cdr3_aa: CASSTDRRDEQYF
cdr3_nt: TGTGCCAGCAGCACGGACAGGCGGGACGAGCAGTACTTC

d_call: .
j_call: TRBJ1-2
v_call: TRBV29-1
clone_size: .
cdr3_aa: CSVDRQGYGYTF
cdr3_nt: TGCAGCGTTGACCGGCAGGGCTATGGCTACACCTTC

d_call: TRBD2
j_call: TRBJ2-3
v_call: TRBV6-5
clone_size: .
cdr3_aa: CASSWAGLVGPDTQYF
cdr3_nt: TGTGCCAGCAGTTGGGCGGGACTAGTTGGCCCGGATACGCAGTATTTT

d_call: TRBD2
j_call: TRBJ2-7
v_call: TRBV4-2
clone_size: .
cdr3_aa: CASSQDQAGGNEQYF
cdr3_nt: TGTGCCAGCAGCCAAGACCAGGCGGGAGGGAACGAGCAGTACTTC

d_call: .
j_call: TRBJ2-2
v_call: TRBV30
clone_size: .
cdr3_aa: CAWSGLAGMNTGELFF
cdr3_nt: TGTGCCTGGAGTGGGTTGGCAGGGATGAACACCGGGGAGCTGTTTTTT

d_call: .
j_call: TRBJ2-5
v_call: TRBV5-1
clone_size: .
cdr3_aa: CASSLMTGHGQRTQYF
cdr3_nt: TGCGCCAGCAGCTTAATGACAGGACACGGTCAGAGGACCCAGTACTTC